This T cell receptor beta chain was sequenced for a study of T cell repertoires in cytomegalovirus infection. On the study more broadly: In public TCR beta signatures, there were indications of both CMV infection and matching HLA type. Study-wide results and caveats: Across the ex vivo response, the dominant clonotypes were HLA-C-restricted CMV-specific TCR beta clonotypes.

One entry per CDR3 protein, called by TCRdb with MiXCR from the reads. The sample lists around 740,000 distinct CDR3 sequences, 35% occurring once. Losses at the gene ends were 3 bases for V and 2 bases for J; bases not matched to a gene: 8. Germline loops: CDR1 LNHDA, CDR2 SQIVND (reference sequence). The CDR3 contains 18 residues. This clonotype has a handful of counts. Antigen: not known. Sequencing was done on a sample of PBMCs. V usage is TRBV19 and J usage is TRBJ2-4; 12 bases fit TRBD2. The TCR comes from a human donor in good health (CMV status not recorded). Some clones in this sample may be carry-over from other donors' samples. The CDR3 loop is CASSIPLAGGLPKNIQYF. For the CDR3, the DNA is TGTGCCAGTAGTATCCCCCTAGCGGGGGGGCTACCCAAAAACATTCAGTACTTC.